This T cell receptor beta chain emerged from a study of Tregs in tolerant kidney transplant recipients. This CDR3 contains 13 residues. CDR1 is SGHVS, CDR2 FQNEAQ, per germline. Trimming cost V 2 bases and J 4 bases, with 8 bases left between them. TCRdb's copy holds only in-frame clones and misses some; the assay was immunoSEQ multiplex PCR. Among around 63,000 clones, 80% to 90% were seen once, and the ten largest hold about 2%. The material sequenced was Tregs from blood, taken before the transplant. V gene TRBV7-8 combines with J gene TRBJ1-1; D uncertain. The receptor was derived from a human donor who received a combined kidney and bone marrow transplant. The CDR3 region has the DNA TGTGCCAGCAGCTTACGGGAGGGCACTGAAGCTTTCTTT. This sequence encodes CASSLREGTEAFF.